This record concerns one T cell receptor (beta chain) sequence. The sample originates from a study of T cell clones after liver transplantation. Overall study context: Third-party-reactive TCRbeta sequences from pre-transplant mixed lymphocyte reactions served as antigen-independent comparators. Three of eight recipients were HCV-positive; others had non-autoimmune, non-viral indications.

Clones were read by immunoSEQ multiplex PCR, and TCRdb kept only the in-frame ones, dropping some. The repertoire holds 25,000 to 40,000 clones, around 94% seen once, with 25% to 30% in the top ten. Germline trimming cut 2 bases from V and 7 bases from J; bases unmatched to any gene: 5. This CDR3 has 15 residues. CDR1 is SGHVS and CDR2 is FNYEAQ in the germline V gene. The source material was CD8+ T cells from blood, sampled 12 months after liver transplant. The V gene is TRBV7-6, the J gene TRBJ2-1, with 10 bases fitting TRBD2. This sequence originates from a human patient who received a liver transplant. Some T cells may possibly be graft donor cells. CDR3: CASSLRLAGDNEQFF. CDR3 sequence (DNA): TGTGCCAGCAGCTTACGGCTAGCGGGGGATAATGAGCAGTTCTTC. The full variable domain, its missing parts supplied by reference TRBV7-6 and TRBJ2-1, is GAGVSQSPRYKVTKRGQDVALRCDPISGHVSLYWYRQALGQGPEFLTYFNYEAQQDKSGLPNDRFSAERPEGSISTLTIQRTEQRDSAMYRCASSLRLAGDNEQFFGPGTRLTVL.